A single sample is the source of the 14 T cell receptor beta chains below, sequenced in a study of T cells in localized non-small cell lung cancer. TCRdb's table, derived via immunoSEQ multiplex PCR, lists solely in-frame clones and lacks some. The sample has 2,000 to 2,500 clones, roughly 30% seen once. Sample: lung tumor tissue, taken before any cancer treatment. The origin of the receptors is a male donor at least 60 years old with stage III lung adenocarcinoma.

The genes are TRBV19 and TRBJ2-7; 9 bases map to TRBD2. The CDR3 sequence is 15 residues long. The germline V gene encodes CDR1 LNHDA and CDR2 SQIVND (reference sequence). Trimming took 4 bases from V and 4 from J; bases not matched to a gene: 8. The CDR3 bases are TGTGCCAGTAGTACTGGGACTAGCCAACTTTACGAGCAGTACTTC. Translated, it gives CASSTGTSQLYEQYF. The whole variable domain, remainder taken from reference TRBV19 and TRBJ2-7, is DGGITQSPKYLFRKEGQNVTLSCEQNLNHDAMYWYRQDPGQGLRLIYYSQIVNDFQKGDIAEGYSVSREKKESFPLTVTSAQKNPTAFYLCASSTGTSQLYEQYFGPGTRLTVT.

The CDR3 region has the DNA TGTGCCAGCAGCTTACCCGGGGGGGCCTACAATGAGCAGTTCTTC. Translation: CASSLPGGAYNEQFF. This chain links TRBV11-3 with TRBJ2-1, with TRBD2 identical over 8 bases. Germline values: CDR1 SGHNT, CDR2 YENEEA. The CDR3 is 15 residues long. J was trimmed by 2 bases and V by 2 bases; bases with no gene match: 2.

This sequence joins TRBV5-1 and TRBJ2-1, with 10 positions matching TRBD1. The J segment lost 8 bases and the V segment lost 3 bases, leaving 5 bases of the junction unmatched. Germline V lookup: CDR1 SGHRS, CDR2 YFSETQ. CDR3 length: 14 residues. This CDR3 reads CASSSGQGVDEQFF. CDR3 nucleotide sequence: TGCGCCAGCAGCTCTGGACAGGGGGTAGATGAGCAGTTCTTC.

The chain uses TRBV18 and TRBJ2-7; 7 bases match TRBD1. After removal of 8 bases from V and 2 bases from J, the junction contained 9 bases not matched to a gene. The CDR3 has 14 residues. In germline, CDR1 is KGHSH, CDR2 LQKENI. CDR3 residues: CASSRDSYTYEQYF. The CDR3 bases are TGTGCCAGCAGCCGGGACAGTTACACCTACGAGCAGTACTTC. The full variable domain, rest sourced from reference TRBV18 and TRBJ2-7, is NAGVMQNPRHLVRRRGQEARLRCSPMKGHSHVYWYRQLPEEGLKFMVYLQKENIIDESGMPKERFSAEFPKEGPSILRIQQVVRGDSAAYFCASSRDSYTYEQYFGPGTRLTVT.

This rearrangement joins TRBV18 to TRBJ1-2, with 11 bases identical to TRBD1. With 6 bases clipped from V and 8 bases from J, the junction kept 5 bases outside the gene matches. This CDR3 is built from 13 residues. The germline V gene encodes CDR1 KGHSH and CDR2 LQKENI. The DNA of the CDR3 is TGTGCCAGCTCGGTGGACAGGGGGCAAGGCTACACCTTC. This translates into CASSVDRGQGYTF.

The CDR3 region is CASSLVAGVGELFF. CDR3 nucleotides: TGCGCCAGCAGCTTGGTGGCAGGGGTCGGGGAGCTGTTTTTT. V and J are TRBV5-1 and TRBJ2-2; tentative D call: TRBD1 (6 bases). CDR3 length: 14 amino acids. V lost 0 bases, J lost 7 bases, and 10 bases lay in between. Germline CDR1 reads SGHRS; CDR2 reads YFSETQ.

The V call is TRBV9, the J call TRBJ1-2; perhaps TRBD1 as D (6 bases). CDR1 is SGDLS and CDR2 is YYNGEE in the germline V gene. V shed 3 bases and J shed 0 bases, with 21 bases lying between them. The CDR3 spans 18 residues. The CDR3 region is CASSATPRGAATNYGYTF. In nucleotides, the CDR3 is TGTGCCAGCAGCGCGACCCCTAGGGGGGCCGCAACTAACTATGGCTACACCTTC.

The chain has TRBV14 and TRBJ2-1, with a weak D call TRBD1 (6 bases). There are 18 residues in the CDR3. Germline V gives CDR1 SGHDN, CDR2 FVKESK. V was clipped by 6 bases and J by 0 bases, with 21 bases between them. CDR3 protein: CASSPTYVADSSYNEQFF. The CDR3 nucleotides read TGTGCCAGCAGTCCTACATATGTTGCGGACAGCTCCTACAATGAGCAGTTCTTC.

The chain employs TRBV18 and TRBJ2-7; D perhaps matches TRBD1 (5 bases). The CDR3 length is 14 residues. CDR1 is KGHSH, CDR2 LQKENI, per germline. Trimming removed 0 bases at V and 2 bases at J, with 8 bases between. The CDR3, as DNA: TGTGCCAGCTCACCACCGGGGCAGCCCTACGAGCAGTACTTC. Translated: CASSPPGQPYEQYF.

This clone was seen only a few times. The gene calls are TRBV6-8 and TRBJ2-7, with D hard to call. The V gene lost 2 bases and the J gene lost 6 bases, with 11 bases spanning the gap. Germline loops: CDR1 MNHGY, CDR2 SAAAGT. The CDR3 sequence is 13 residues long. CDR3 in amino acids: CASSYPGGREQYF. The CDR3 coding sequence is TGTGCCAGCAGTTACCCGGGCGGACGCGAGCAGTACTTC.

This clone appeared a few times. The chain carries TRBV11-3 and TRBJ1-2; D unclear. This CDR3 has 14 amino acids. Germline CDR1 SGHNT, CDR2 YENEEA. Trimming cost V 3 bases and J 4 bases, with 12 bases left between them. The CDR3 sequence: CASSLGSTSYGYTF. For the CDR3, the DNA is TGTGCCAGCAGCTTGGGCAGTACATCCTATGGCTACACCTTC. Looking up the rest from reference TRBV11-3 and TRBJ1-2 gives the full variable domain: EAGVVQSPRYKIIEKKQPVAFWCNPISGHNTLYWYLQNLGQGPELLIRYENEEAVDDSQLPKDRFSAERLKGVDSTLKIQPAELGDSAVYLCASSLGSTSYGYTFGSGTRLTVV.

The chain carries TRBV25-1 and TRBJ2-1; D unclear. Germline CDR1 is MGHDK and CDR2 is SYGVNS. V was trimmed by 2 bases and J by 5 bases, leaving 16 bases between them. CDR3 size: 16 residues. CDR3 bases: TGTGCCAGCAGTGAAGGATCCGTACTGGGTCACAATGAGCAGTTCTTC. Protein sequence: CASSEGSVLGHNEQFF.

In its sample, this clone was seen once. J is TRBJ2-7 and V is TRBV12-5; weak D call: TRBD2 (5 bases). Looked up from germline, CDR1 is LGHNT and CDR2 is FRNRAP. Trimming pared 1 base from V and 2 bases from J, leaving 12 bases between. This CDR3 is built from 15 residues. The CDR3 here is CASGLGSSAAYEQYF. CDR3 sequence (DNA): TGTGCTAGTGGTTTGGGGTCGTCAGCGGCCTACGAGCAGTACTTC. Together with reference TRBV12-5 and TRBJ2-7, the CDR3 gives the full variable domain: DARVTQTPRHKVTEMGQEVTMRCQPILGHNTVFWYRQTMMQGLELLAYFRNRAPLDDSGMPKDRFSAEMPDATLATLKIQPSEPRDSAVYFCASGLGSSAAYEQYFGPGTRLTVT.

The chain uses TRBV28 and TRBJ1-1; D ambiguous. The CDR3 extends over 12 amino acids. CDR1 and CDR2 from the germline V gene are MDHEN and SYDVKM. V dropped 5 bases and J dropped 10 bases, with 14 bases sitting between them. The CDR3 DNA is TGTGCCAGCAGTCGGACTCTTCGTGGAGCTTTCTTT. This translates into CASSRTLRGAFF.